These T cell receptor beta chains were read from a single sample in a study of shared clonotypes between healthy human individuals. Using immunoSEQ multiplex PCR, the repertoire was profiled, and TCRdb retains in-frame clones only, with some absent. The sample has about 500,000 clones, 70% to 80% seen once; the top ten hold 12%. Specimen: PBMCs. These receptor sequences come from a woman between 35 and 50 years old in good health. Some clones in this sample may be carry-over from other donors' samples. The CDR3 runs from the conserved cysteine through the conserved F or W. A D gene is named only where the DNA matches it firmly. Size is omitted from some rows. Given values are once, few, many or a class for expanded clones.

D gene: TRBD1
CDR3 length: 12
V gene: TRBV4-3
clone size: NA
J gene: TRBJ1-1
CDR3 protein: CASSQEGQVAFF
CDR3 DNA: TGCGCCAGCAGCCAAGAAGGACAGGTAGCTTTCTTT

D gene: NA
CDR3 length: 15
V gene: TRBV15
clone size: NA
J gene: TRBJ1-5
CDR3 protein: CATSGKAGYNQPQHF
CDR3 DNA: TGTGCCACCAGCGGCAAGGCGGGGTACAATCAGCCCCAGCATTTT

D gene: TRBD2
CDR3 length: 17
V gene: TRBV14
clone size: NA
J gene: TRBJ2-2
CDR3 protein: CASSQDGAGGNTGELFF
CDR3 DNA: TGTGCCAGCAGCCAAGACGGAGCGGGAGGCAACACCGGGGAGCTGTTTTTT

D gene: NA
CDR3 length: 13
V gene: TRBV7-7
clone size: NA
J gene: TRBJ2-1
CDR3 protein: CASSLSPDNEQFF
CDR3 DNA: TGTGCCAGCAGCTTAAGTCCCGACAATGAGCAGTTCTTC

D gene: NA
CDR3 length: 14
V gene: TRBV5-1
clone size: many
J gene: TRBJ2-4
CDR3 protein: CASSLAGGENIQYF
CDR3 DNA: TGCGCCAGCAGCTTAGCGGGCGGAGAAAACATTCAGTACTTC

D gene: NA
CDR3 length: 13
V gene: TRBV7-7
clone size: NA
J gene: TRBJ2-7
CDR3 protein: CASSLGTVYEQYF
CDR3 DNA: TGTGCCAGCAGCTTAGGGACAGTATACGAGCAGTACTTC

D gene: NA
CDR3 length: 15
V gene: TRBV5-1
clone size: NA
J gene: TRBJ2-5
CDR3 protein: CASSLYIVGQETQYF
CDR3 DNA: TGCGCCAGCAGCTTGTATATCGTTGGGCAAGAGACCCAGTACTTC

D gene: TRBD2
CDR3 length: 13
V gene: TRBV28
clone size: NA
J gene: TRBJ2-3
CDR3 protein: CASTTSGGDTQYF
CDR3 DNA: TGTGCCAGCACCACTAGCGGGGGGGATACGCAGTATTTT

D gene: NA
CDR3 length: 12
V gene: TRBV10-3
clone size: NA
J gene: TRBJ2-7
CDR3 protein: CAIRQGSYEQYF
CDR3 DNA: TGTGCCATCAGGCAGGGCTCCTACGAGCAGTACTTC

D gene: TRBD1
CDR3 length: 14
V gene: TRBV9
clone size: NA
J gene: TRBJ2-1
CDR3 protein: CASSVQGAVHEQFF
CDR3 DNA: TGTGCCAGCAGCGTTCAGGGGGCTGTCCATGAGCAGTTCTTC

D gene: NA
CDR3 length: 13
V gene: TRBV28
clone size: many
J gene: TRBJ2-5
CDR3 protein: CACARRSWETQYF
CDR3 DNA: TGTGCCTGTGCCCGGAGGTCCTGGGAGACCCAGTACTTC

D gene: TRBD2
CDR3 length: 18
V gene: TRBV19
clone size: NA
J gene: TRBJ2-1
CDR3 protein: CASSSGLAGGLLYNEQFF
CDR3 DNA: TGTGCCAGTAGTTCAGGACTAGCGGGAGGGCTTCTCTACAATGAGCAGTTCTTC

D gene: NA
CDR3 length: 13
V gene: TRBV28
clone size: NA
J gene: TRBJ2-7
CDR3 protein: CASSLFLRYEQYF
CDR3 DNA: TGTGCCAGCAGTTTATTTTTACGCTACGAGCAGTACTTC

D gene: NA
CDR3 length: 13
V gene: TRBV29-1
clone size: NA
J gene: TRBJ1-1
CDR3 protein: CSVGIGGNTEAFF
CDR3 DNA: TGCAGCGTTGGAATCGGCGGGAACACTGAAGCTTTCTTT

D gene: TRBD2
CDR3 length: 17
V gene: TRBV7-9
clone size: NA
J gene: TRBJ2-2
CDR3 protein: CASSLRGLAGRTGELFF
CDR3 DNA: TGTGCCAGCAGCTTAAGGGGACTAGCGGGACGCACCGGGGAGCTGTTTTTT